One T cell receptor beta chain is described in this entry. The clone's antigen remains unknown. Base qualities were left out, and no much larger clone turns up one base away. V was cut back by 7 bases and J by 5 bases, leaving a gap of 20 bases between them. The CDR3 starts with the cysteine, ends with the phenylalanine, and has 15 residues. Just the 45-base CDR3 DNA is kept, in frame starting at base 1. Per the germline V gene (reference sequence), SEHNR is the CDR1 and FQNEAQ is the CDR2. The data were taken from a study of cytotoxic CD8 clonotypes in ibrutinib-treated CLL (dated by TCRdb to 2020 to 2022). For the study in its entirety: The cohort had 11 to 12 relapsed/refractory and about 15 treatment-naive patients; 17 to 18 were IGHV unmutated. Responses were partial in roughly 24 patients and complete in 2; after median about 68 months follow-up, around 15 stayed in remission and roughly twelve progressed. The response samples were drawn at a median of roughly twelve months into treatment, with a range of roughly 6 to 40 months. Samples averaged roughly 280,000 productive templates and some 96,000 productive rearrangements. Of the roughly 90 people in the trial, roughly 27 had longitudinal samples available. Cryopreserved peripheral blood mononuclear cells were collected at three points: before therapy, at response, and at either sustained remission or disease progression.

For TCR beta library preparation, roughly 2.1 micrograms of genomic DNA were isolated from cryopreserved PBMCs. Longitudinal blood samples from CLL patients receiving ibrutinib monotherapy were subjected to high-throughput TCR beta sequencing. The patients were enrolled in a single-center, open-label phase 2 trial of ibrutinib monotherapy. Each clonotype received, on average, 10x coverage in deep resolution sequencing performed on a MiSeq, where the target depth lay between 1 in 1 million and 1 in 200,000 T cells. The immunoSEQ hsTCRB Kit was used to generate TCR beta libraries. The study's processing was this. The data were analyzed with ImmunoSEQ Analyzer and ImmunoSEQ Data Assistant, and V, D and J gene assignments followed IMGT definitions. Clonality, which ranges from 0 to 1, was calculated by subtracting the normalized Shannon entropy of productive rearrangement frequencies from one. Only overrepresented clonotypes making up at least 0.05% of each patient's repertoire were included in the public clonotype analysis. About a dozen age-matched healthy donor repertoires from immuneACCESS served as clonality controls. TCRdb's version of the immuneACCESS table is confined to in-frame rearrangements and falls short of the full clone set. An unresolved V gene accounts for under half of the shortfall where checked; the remainder is of unknown origin. The DNA was the basis for D and trimming; V, J and clone size are from that table. The sample table contains about 7,600 clones; only one count was recorded for more than 60% of them. The biggest ten clones account for about 3.7% of the sample.

Results and caveats for the whole study, not just this receptor: An increase in clonality was observed at ibrutinib response, with clonality remaining stable during sustained remission and falling back toward baseline at progression. Baseline clonality was found to be higher than that of age-matched healthy donors and was strongly correlated with circulating CD8+ T-cell counts. Public clonotypes were found to be uncommon and were observed to contract or remain stable during treatment; the increase in clonality was shown to reflect expansion of private clonotypes at ibrutinib response. Sampling times were not matched between patients in sustained remission and patients whose disease was progressing, and lymph node repertoires were not examined.

The receptor comes from a human donor with chronic lymphocytic leukemia. The specimen comprised PBMCs, sampled before ibrutinib treatment. The chain uses TRBV7-9 and TRBJ1-2, with a weak D call of TRBD1 (6 bases match). The CDR3 is CASTLRGGGPYGYTF. Read as DNA, the sequence is TGTGCCAGCACCCTACGTGGTGGGGGGCCTTATGGCTACACCTTC.